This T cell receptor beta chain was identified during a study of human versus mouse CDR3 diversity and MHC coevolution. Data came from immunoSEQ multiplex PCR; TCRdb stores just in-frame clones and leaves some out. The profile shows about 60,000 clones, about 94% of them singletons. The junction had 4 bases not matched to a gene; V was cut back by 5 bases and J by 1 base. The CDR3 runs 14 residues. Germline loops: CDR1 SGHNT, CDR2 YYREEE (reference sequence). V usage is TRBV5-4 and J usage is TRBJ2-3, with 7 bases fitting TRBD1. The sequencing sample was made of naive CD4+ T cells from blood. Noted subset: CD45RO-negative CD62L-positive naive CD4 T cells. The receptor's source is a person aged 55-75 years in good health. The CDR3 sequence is CASRSDRGTDTQYF. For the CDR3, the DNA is TGTGCCAGCAGATCAGACAGGGGCACAGATACGCAGTATTTT.